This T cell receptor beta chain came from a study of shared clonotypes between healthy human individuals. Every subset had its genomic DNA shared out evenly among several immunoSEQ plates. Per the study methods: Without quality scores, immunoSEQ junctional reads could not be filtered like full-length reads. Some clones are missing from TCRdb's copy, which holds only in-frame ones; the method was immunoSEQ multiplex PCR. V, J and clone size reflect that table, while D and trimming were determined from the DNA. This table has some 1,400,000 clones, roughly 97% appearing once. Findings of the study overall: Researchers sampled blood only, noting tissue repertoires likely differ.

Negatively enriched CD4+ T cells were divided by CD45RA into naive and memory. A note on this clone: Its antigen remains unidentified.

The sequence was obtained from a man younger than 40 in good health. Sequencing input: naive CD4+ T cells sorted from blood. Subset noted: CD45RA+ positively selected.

This CDR3 is CASSGGTGRDTEAFF. The CDR3 nucleotides are TGTGCCAGCAGCGGGGGAACAGGGAGAGACACTGAAGCTTTCTTT. J is TRBJ1-1 and V is TRBV9; tentative D call: TRBD1 (6 bases). The CDR3 totals 15 residues. V lost 3 bases and J lost 3, with 15 bases in between. CDR1 is SGDLS, CDR2 YYNGEE, per germline. The complete variable domain, with remaining parts taken from reference TRBV9 and TRBJ1-1, reads DSGVTQTPKHLITATGQRVTLRCSPRSGDLSVYWYQQSLDQGLQFLIQYYNGEERAKGNILERFSAQQFPDLHSELNLSSLELGDSALYFCASSGGTGRDTEAFFGQGTRLTVV.